Listed below are T cell receptor beta chains from one sample, sequenced in a study of preoperative IRX-2 immunotherapy in early breast cancer. Sequenced by immunoSEQ multiplex PCR; TCRdb stores in-frame clones only, minus some. The sample holds about 67,000 clones; roughly 94% are singletons and the top ten take 1.5% to 2%. The specimen was collected from a patient treated with IRX-2 immunotherapy. Source of these receptors: a human donor with breast cancer. Both conserved end residues are part of each CDR3. A D gene is named only where the DNA matches it firmly. The size of a clone is reported for some rows only, either as once, few or many, or as a class for expanded clones.

CDR3: CASSLGSGGVSYEQYF; DNA: TGCGCCAGCAGCTTGGGCAGCGGGGGGGTCTCCTACGAGCAGTACTTC; size: NA; V: TRBV5-1; D: TRBD2; J: TRBJ2-7
CDR3: CASSPIPYQPQHF; DNA: TGTGCCAGCAGTCCCATACCCTATCAGCCCCAGCATTTT; size: NA; V: TRBV6-5; D: NA; J: TRBJ1-5
CDR3: CASRLLGSVLTGTETQYF; DNA: TGCGCCAGCCGGCTGCTGGGTTCGGTCTTGACAGGGACAGAGACCCAGTACTTC; size: NA; V: TRBV5-1; D: TRBD1; J: TRBJ2-5
CDR3: CASTPAGGANTEAFF; DNA: TGTGCCTCAACCCCGGCGGGGGGGGCGAACACTGAAGCTTTCTTT; size: NA; V: TRBV28; D: NA; J: TRBJ1-1
CDR3: CASSKSGRALVEQFF; DNA: TGTGCCAGCAGCAAGAGCGGGAGGGCCCTCGTTGAGCAGTTCTTC; size: NA; V: TRBV7-9; D: TRBD2; J: TRBJ2-1
CDR3: CASSKRGTTTGELFF; DNA: TGTGCCAGCAGCAAAAGGGGGACAACGACCGGGGAGCTGTTTTTT; size: NA; V: TRBV7-3; D: NA; J: TRBJ2-2
CDR3: CASSLIGQQPETQYF; DNA: TGTGCCAGCAGCCTGATTGGACAGCAACCAGAGACCCAGTACTTC; size: NA; V: TRBV7-2; D: NA; J: TRBJ2-5
CDR3: CASSLSRGDGGYTF; DNA: TGTGCCAGCAGTTTAAGTAGGGGGGACGGTGGCTACACCTTC; size: NA; V: TRBV28; D: NA; J: TRBJ1-2
CDR3: CASSDPGLAGSGELFF; DNA: TGTGCCAGCAGCGACCCGGGACTAGCGGGCTCCGGGGAGCTGTTTTTT; size: NA; V: TRBV7-2; D: TRBD2; J: TRBJ2-2
CDR3: CARARGALAKNIQYF; DNA: TGTGCCCGAGCCCGGGGGGCCCTAGCCAAAAACATTCAGTACTTC; size: NA; V: TRBV6-1; D: NA; J: TRBJ2-4
CDR3: CASSLLGGTGVYEQYF; DNA: TGTGCCAGCAGCTTGTTGGGGGGGACAGGGGTTTACGAGCAGTACTTC; size: NA; V: TRBV27; D: TRBD1; J: TRBJ2-7
CDR3: CASSLRQGVSGNTIYF; DNA: TGTGCCAGCAGTTTAAGACAGGGAGTCTCTGGAAACACCATATATTTT; size: once; V: TRBV28; D: TRBD1; J: TRBJ1-3
CDR3: CASSTPGGAQHF; DNA: TGTGCCAGCAGCACACCTGGCGGGGCCCAGCATTTT; size: NA; V: TRBV7-2; D: NA; J: TRBJ1-5
CDR3: CASSSTGVEQYF; DNA: TGTGCCAGCAGTTCGACAGGGGTCGAGCAGTACTTC; size: NA; V: TRBV6-6; D: TRBD1; J: TRBJ2-7
CDR3: CASSIWGTGDPKLFF; DNA: TGTGCCAGTAGTATTTGGGGGACAGGCGACCCTAAACTGTTTTTT; size: NA; V: TRBV19; D: TRBD1; J: TRBJ1-4
CDR3: CASSLRPGVYEQYF; DNA: TGTGCCAGCAGCTTAAGACCAGGGGTCTACGAGCAGTACTTC; size: NA; V: TRBV7-9; D: NA; J: TRBJ2-7
CDR3: CASGWTRTDMGYTF; DNA: TGTGCCAGCGGCTGGACACGGACGGACATGGGCTACACCTTC; size: NA; V: TRBV4-2; D: NA; J: TRBJ1-2
CDR3: CAIGTSGGTQYF; DNA: TGTGCCATCGGGACCTCGGGTGGGACCCAGTACTTC; size: NA; V: TRBV10-3; D: NA; J: TRBJ2-5
CDR3: CASSRPDTDNEQFF; DNA: TGTGCCAGCTCACGACCCGACACCGACAATGAGCAGTTCTTC; size: NA; V: TRBV18; D: NA; J: TRBJ2-1
CDR3: CASRDPGQIANYGYTF; DNA: TGTGCCAGCAGAGACCCGGGACAGATTGCTAACTATGGCTACACCTTC; size: NA; V: TRBV28; D: TRBD1; J: TRBJ1-2
CDR3: CASSFSYGGDNTEAFF; DNA: TGTGCCAGCAGCTTCTCCTATGGGGGGGATAACACTGAAGCTTTCTTT; size: NA; V: TRBV7-9; D: NA; J: TRBJ1-1
CDR3: CASSIAWQGNQPQHF; DNA: TGTGCCAGTAGTATAGCCTGGCAGGGGAATCAGCCCCAGCATTTT; size: NA; V: TRBV19; D: NA; J: TRBJ1-5
CDR3: CASSPGTGAYEQYF; DNA: TGTGCTAGCTCCCCCGGGACAGGGGCCTACGAGCAGTACTTC; size: NA; V: TRBV12-5; D: TRBD1; J: TRBJ2-7
CDR3: CASRRTVNTEAFF; DNA: TGTGCCAGCAGACGAACAGTGAACACTGAAGCTTTCTTT; size: once; V: TRBV11-2; D: NA; J: TRBJ1-1
CDR3: CASSFRANYGYTF; DNA: TGTGCCAGCAGCTTTAGAGCAAACTATGGCTACACCTTC; size: NA; V: TRBV5-4; D: NA; J: TRBJ1-2
CDR3: CASSSTGLHTEAFF; DNA: TGTGCCAGCAGCTCGACAGGGCTACACACTGAAGCTTTCTTT; size: NA; V: TRBV4-2; D: TRBD1; J: TRBJ1-1
CDR3: CASSLFPTNTEAFF; DNA: TGTGCCAGCAGCTTATTCCCGACGAACACTGAAGCTTTCTTT; size: NA; V: TRBV7-6; D: NA; J: TRBJ1-1
CDR3: CASSYNPTGDLSYTF; DNA: TGTGCCAGCAGCTACAACCCGACAGGGGACTTGAGCTACACCTTC; size: NA; V: TRBV5-5; D: TRBD1; J: TRBJ1-2
CDR3: CASSLVGGYNEQFF; DNA: TGTGCCAGCAGTTTGGTGGGGGGATACAATGAGCAGTTCTTC; size: NA; V: TRBV6-6; D: NA; J: TRBJ2-1
CDR3: CATSREAWGGGTQYF; DNA: TGTGCCACCAGCAGAGAGGCTTGGGGAGGTGGGACCCAGTACTTC; size: NA; V: TRBV15; D: NA; J: TRBJ2-5
CDR3: CAIRDRDTNEKLFF; DNA: TGTGCCATCAGGGACAGGGATACTAATGAAAAACTGTTTTTT; size: NA; V: TRBV10-3; D: TRBD1; J: TRBJ1-4
CDR3: CASTPQGTAYEQYF; DNA: TGTGCCAGCACCCCCCAGGGGACGGCTTACGAGCAGTACTTC; size: NA; V: TRBV18; D: NA; J: TRBJ2-7
CDR3: CASSQPGTSGRYEQYF; DNA: TGCGCCAGCAGCCAACCCGGGACTAGCGGGAGATACGAGCAGTACTTC; size: NA; V: TRBV4-1; D: TRBD2; J: TRBJ2-7
CDR3: CASIGGVPDTQYF; DNA: TGTGCCAGCATAGGGGGCGTTCCAGATACGCAGTATTTT; size: NA; V: TRBV28; D: TRBD1; J: TRBJ2-3
CDR3: CASKPSGHRNQPQHF; DNA: TGTGCCAGTAAACCATCGGGACATCGTAATCAGCCCCAGCATTTT; size: NA; V: TRBV19; D: NA; J: TRBJ1-5
CDR3: CASSSDRGRAGANVLTF; DNA: TGTGCCAGCAGCTCGGACAGGGGCCGAGCTGGGGCCAACGTCCTGACTTTC; size: NA; V: TRBV7-2; D: TRBD1; J: TRBJ2-6
CDR3: CATSLGPAYEQYF; DNA: TGTGCCACCAGCCTAGGGCCAGCCTACGAGCAGTACTTC; size: NA; V: TRBV15; D: NA; J: TRBJ2-7
CDR3: CASSPLGGRDSPLHF; DNA: TGCGCCAGCAGCCCCCTAGGGGGGAGGGATTCACCCCTCCACTTT; size: few; V: TRBV4-1; D: NA; J: TRBJ1-6
CDR3: CASSSGLAGGHEQYF; DNA: TGTGCCAGCTCCTCAGGACTAGCGGGGGGCCACGAGCAGTACTTC; size: once; V: TRBV18; D: TRBD2; J: TRBJ2-7
CDR3: CATSRDLWGRGNEKLFF; DNA: TGTGCCACCAGCAGAGATCTCTGGGGGAGGGGTAATGAAAAACTGTTTTTT; size: NA; V: TRBV15; D: NA; J: TRBJ1-4
CDR3: CASSQISGIQETQYF; DNA: TGCGCCAGCAGCCAAATTTCTGGGATCCAAGAGACCCAGTACTTC; size: NA; V: TRBV4-3; D: NA; J: TRBJ2-5
CDR3: CAISESKDRPSQPQHF; DNA: TGTGCCATCAGTGAGTCGAAGGACAGGCCCAGTCAGCCCCAGCATTTT; size: once; V: TRBV10-3; D: TRBD1; J: TRBJ1-5
CDR3: CAWSQDRGRDTQYF; DNA: TGTGCCTGGAGTCAGGACAGGGGGAGGGATACGCAGTATTTT; size: NA; V: TRBV30; D: TRBD1; J: TRBJ2-3
CDR3: CASSLTGQGSSGANVLTF; DNA: TGTGCCAGCAGCTTAACGGGACAGGGGTCATCTGGGGCCAACGTCCTGACTTTC; size: NA; V: TRBV7-3; D: TRBD1; J: TRBJ2-6
CDR3: CASRKGAGELFF; DNA: TGTGCCAGCAGGAAGGGGGCCGGGGAGCTGTTTTTT; size: NA; V: TRBV7-2; D: NA; J: TRBJ2-2